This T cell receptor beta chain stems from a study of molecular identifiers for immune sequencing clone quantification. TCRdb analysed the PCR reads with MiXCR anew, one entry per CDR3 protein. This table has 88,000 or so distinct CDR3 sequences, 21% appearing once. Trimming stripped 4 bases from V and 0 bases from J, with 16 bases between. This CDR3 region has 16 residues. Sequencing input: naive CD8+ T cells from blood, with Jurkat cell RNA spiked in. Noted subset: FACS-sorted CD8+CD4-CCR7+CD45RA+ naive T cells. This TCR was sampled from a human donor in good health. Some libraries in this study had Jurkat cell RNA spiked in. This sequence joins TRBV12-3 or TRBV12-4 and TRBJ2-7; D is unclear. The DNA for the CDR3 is TGTGCCAGCAGTTCCATCCGAGCTCCCACCTCCTACGAGCAGTACTTC. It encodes CASSSIRAPTSYEQYF.